This is a list of T cell receptor beta chains from one sample in a study of T-cell reconstitution after alpha-beta-depleted transplantation in children. Using its own MiXCR run on the PCR reads, TCRdb lists one record per CDR3 protein. Here the sample spans some 200,000 distinct CDR3 sequences, over 9.5% being singletons. The sample was PBMCs from the stem cell graft donor, taken from the stem cell graft. Receptors originate from a human donor who donated a stem cell graft to a child with SCID. CDR3s include the opening cysteine and the closing phenylalanine or tryptophan. The D gene is left open where the match is weak. Size tells how often a clone was seen (once, few, many) or the class of an expanded clone, and some rows leave it out.

many TRBJ1-3 TRBV4-1 - TGCGCCAGCAGCCAAGAGGCCTATGACTCTGGAAACACCATATATTTT CASSQEAYDSGNTIYF
- TRBJ2-3 TRBV27 - TGTGCCAGCAGTTTGTGGGGGGACACAGATACGCAGTATTTT CASSLWGDTDTQYF
many TRBJ2-2 TRBV29-1 - TGCAGCGTTGAACAGGGCGACACCGGGGAGCTGTTTTTT CSVEQGDTGELFF
many TRBJ2-1 TRBV3-1 TRBD2 TGTGCCAGCAGCCAGGGACTACCAGCGAGCTCCTACAATGAGCAGTTCTTC CASSQGLPASSYNEQFF
many TRBJ1-3 TRBV4-1 - TGCGCCAGCAGCCAAGACCCGGCAGGGGCTGGAAACACCATATATTTT CASSQDPAGAGNTIYF
- TRBJ1-2 TRBV5-1 - TGCGCCAGCAGCCCCGGGACGGGGATTCCAAAGGATGGCTACACCTTC CASSPGTGIPKDGYTF
- TRBJ2-1 TRBV29-1 TRBD1 TGCAGCTTCCGACAGGGGACTCTCCTAGAGACCCAGTTCTTC CSFRQGTLLETQFF
many TRBJ1-6 TRBV12-3/TRBV12-4 TRBD1 TGTGCCAGCAGACCCGGACAGGCGGAAGGGTCACCCCTCCACTTT CASRPGQAEGSPLHF
many TRBJ2-2 TRBV20-1 TRBD1 TGCAGTGGACAGGGGGTAACCGGGGAGCTGTTTTTT CSGQGVTGELFF
many TRBJ2-2 TRBV3-1 TRBD2 TGTGCCAGCAGCCAAGATAGCGGGTCCGGGGAGCTGTTTTTT CASSQDSGSGELFF
many TRBJ2-7 TRBV5-1 - TGCGCCAGCAGCTTGGAAAGGACGTACGAGCAGTACTTC CASSLERTYEQYF
few TRBJ2-7 TRBV7-2 TRBD2 TGTGCCAGCACGGCTAGCGGGTACGAGCAGTACTTC CASTASGYEQYF
many TRBJ2-1 TRBV20-1 - TGCAGTGCGACGGGGTGGGGCAATGAGCAGTTCTTC CSATGWGNEQFF
many TRBJ2-3 TRBV12-3/TRBV12-4 - TGTGCCAGCAGTTCCGGACTCCCGGGGACAGATACGCAGTATTTT CASSSGLPGTDTQYF
few TRBJ2-1 TRBV2 - TGTGCCACCGTAGGGGACTTGGAGCAGTTCTTC CATVGDLEQFF
many TRBJ2-7 TRBV12-3/TRBV12-4 - TGTGCCAGCAGTTTAGCGGGGGCCTACGAGCAGTACTTC CASSLAGAYEQYF
many TRBJ2-3 TRBV5-5 TRBD1 TGTGCCAGCAGTTCACACCTCGAGGACAGGGTGGCAGATACGCAGTATTTT CASSSHLEDRVADTQYF
many TRBJ2-2 TRBV2 - TGTGCCAGCAGTGAACCCAGGGATTCCGGGGAGCTGTTTTTT CASSEPRDSGELFF
many TRBJ1-1 TRBV6-2/TRBV6-3 - TGTGCCAGCAGTTACCGACAGAACACTGAAGCTTTCTTT CASSYRQNTEAFF
few TRBJ2-1 TRBV29-1 - TGCAGCTCCGACCGATTCACAGCCCGAAGCTCCTACAATGAGCAGTTCTTC CSSDRFTARSSYNEQFF
- TRBJ2-4 TRBV18 - TGTGCCAGCTCACCAGATCGGGGGCACGGCAACATTCAGTACTTC CASSPDRGHGNIQYF
- TRBJ1-1 TRBV29-1 - TGCAGCGATGAAGACAACACCGAAGCTTTCTTT CSDEDNTEAFF
many TRBJ1-1 TRBV4-2 - TGTGCCAGCAGCCAAGTATCCCCGTTGGGGGAAGCTTTCTTT CASSQVSPLGEAFF
many TRBJ1-2 TRBV7-9 - TGTGCCAGCAGCTTTACAACCGGGACAACCGTCTATGGCTACACCTTC CASSFTTGTTVYGYTF
- TRBJ1-6 TRBV10-3 - TGTGCCATCAGTCCGACAGGAAATTCACCCCTCCACTTT CAISPTGNSPLHF
many TRBJ2-1 TRBV24-1 - TGTGCCACCAGTGATTTGCGGGGGAGCTCCTACAATGAGCAGTTCTTC CATSDLRGSSYNEQFF
few TRBJ1-1 TRBV4-1 - TGCGCCAGCAGCCAAGATTCCCACGGGGCTTTCTTT CASSQDSHGAFF
many TRBJ2-1 TRBV5-1 - TGCGCCAGCAGCTCCTTCGGCCAGCAACACAATGAGCAGTTCTTC CASSSFGQQHNEQFF
many TRBJ2-3 TRBV5-1 - TGCGCCAGCAGCTTGGGGACGTCGAAGGGCACAGATACGCAGTATTTT CASSLGTSKGTDTQYF
- TRBJ1-5 TRBV6-1 TRBD1 TGTGTCAGCAGTGTCGGGACAGAGAATCAGCCCCAGCATTTT CVSSVGTENQPQHF
many TRBJ2-3 TRBV5-1 - TGCGCCAGCAGCTTGGTGCCGAACACAGATACGCAGTATTTT CASSLVPNTDTQYF
many TRBJ1-2 TRBV5-1 - TGCGCCAGCAGCTTGGTGGCAAAAAATTTCAGTCACTATGGCTACACCTTC CASSLVAKNFSHYGYTF
many TRBJ1-5 TRBV12-3/TRBV12-4 - TGTGCCAGCAGTTTGATTGGGGGGGCTCAGCCCCAGCATTTT CASSLIGGAQPQHF
many TRBJ2-1 TRBV7-2 - TGTGCCAGCAGCTTACTTAGAAACAATGAGCAGTTCTTC CASSLLRNNEQFF
many TRBJ1-1 TRBV20-1 - TGCAGTGTCCCCGAGGGGACTGAAGCTTTCTTT CSVPEGTEAFF
many TRBJ2-7 TRBV3-1 - TGTGCCAGCAGCCAAAGAAGGTCACTCGGGCAGGGAGGCTACGAGCAGTACTTC CASSQRRSLGQGGYEQYF
many TRBJ1-5 TRBV4-3 - TGCGCCAGCAGCCAAGATTATAACAGATATAGCAATCAGCCCCAGCATTTT CASSQDYNRYSNQPQHF
many TRBJ2-3 TRBV15 - TGTGCCACCAGCAGAGTGGTCCGAGGACTGTTGGGGGGCACAGATACGCAGTATTTT CATSRVVRGLLGGTDTQYF
few TRBJ1-2 TRBV6-5 - TGTGCCAGCAGTTACCTACTACAGGACCTCGGAAACTATGGCTACACCTTC CASSYLLQDLGNYGYTF
many TRBJ2-1 TRBV20-1 TRBD2 TGCAGTGCGCCCCTGGTGCGGGGGGGTGGTATCAATGAGCAGTTCTTC CSAPLVRGGGINEQFF
many TRBJ2-7 TRBV5-6 TRBD1 TGTGCCAGCAGCGCGGGACAGGGTTCCTACGAGCAGTACTTC CASSAGQGSYEQYF
many TRBJ2-7 TRBV6-5 - TGTGCCAGCAGTTACCGATTATCGTTGGGCTACGAGCAGTACTTC CASSYRLSLGYEQYF
- TRBJ2-3 TRBV2 - TGTGTCAGCAAGGGAGGAGATACGCAGTATTTT CVSKGGDTQYF
few TRBJ2-1 TRBV15 TRBD1 TGTGCCACCAGCAGAGATCTCCGGGGACAGGGGCGCAATGAGCAGTTCTTC CATSRDLRGQGRNEQFF
- TRBJ2-5 TRBV4-1 TRBD2 TGCGCCAGCAGCCAATGGACTAGCGGGAATCAAGAGACCCAGTACTTC CASSQWTSGNQETQYF
many TRBJ2-3 TRBV5-1 TRBD2 TGCGCCAGCAGCTTGGGTTCCGGCGGGGGAGGGACAGATACGCAGTATTTT CASSLGSGGGGTDTQYF
many TRBJ2-5 TRBV5-8 TRBD1 TGTGCCAGCAGCTTGACAACAGGGGGGGAGACCCAGTACTTC CASSLTTGGETQYF
many TRBJ2-5 TRBV11-2 TRBD2 TGTGCCAGCAGCTTAGGGGTGACTAGCGGCCAAGAGACCCAGTACTTC CASSLGVTSGQETQYF
many TRBJ2-3 TRBV20-1 TRBD2 TGCAGTGTCTCGGGACTAGCGGGGGCGATGGCAGATACGCAGTATTTT CSVSGLAGAMADTQYF
many TRBJ2-1 TRBV5-1 TRBD2 TGCGCCAGCAGCAATGGACTAGCGGGGGATTACAATGAGCAGTTCTTC CASSNGLAGDYNEQFF